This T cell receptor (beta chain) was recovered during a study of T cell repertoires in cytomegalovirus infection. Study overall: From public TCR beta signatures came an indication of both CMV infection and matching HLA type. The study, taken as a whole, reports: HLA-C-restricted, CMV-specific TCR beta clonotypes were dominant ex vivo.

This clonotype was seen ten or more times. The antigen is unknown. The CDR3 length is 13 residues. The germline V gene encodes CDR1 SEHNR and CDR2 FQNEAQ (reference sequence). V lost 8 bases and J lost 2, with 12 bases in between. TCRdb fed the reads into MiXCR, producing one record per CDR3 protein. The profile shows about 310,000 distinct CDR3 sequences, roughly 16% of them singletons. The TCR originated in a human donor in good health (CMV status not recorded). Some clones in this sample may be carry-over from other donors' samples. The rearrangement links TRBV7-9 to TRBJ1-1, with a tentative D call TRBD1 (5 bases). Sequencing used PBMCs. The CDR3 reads CASLQESNTEAFF. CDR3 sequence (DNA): TGTGCCAGCCTACAGGAGAGTAACACTGAAGCTTTCTTT.